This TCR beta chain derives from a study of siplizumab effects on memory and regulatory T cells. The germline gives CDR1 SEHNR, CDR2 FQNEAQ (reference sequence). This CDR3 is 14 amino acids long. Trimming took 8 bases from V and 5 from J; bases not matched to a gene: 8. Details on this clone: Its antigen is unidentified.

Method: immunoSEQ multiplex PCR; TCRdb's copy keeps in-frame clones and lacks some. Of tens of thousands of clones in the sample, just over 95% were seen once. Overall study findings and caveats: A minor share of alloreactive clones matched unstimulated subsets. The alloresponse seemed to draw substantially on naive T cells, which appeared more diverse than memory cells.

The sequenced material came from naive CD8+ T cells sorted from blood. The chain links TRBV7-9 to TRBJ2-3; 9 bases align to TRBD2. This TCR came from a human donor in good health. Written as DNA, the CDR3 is TGTGCCAGCGATCGCGCTAGCGGGGAAGATACGCAGTATTTT. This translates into CASDRASGEDTQYF.